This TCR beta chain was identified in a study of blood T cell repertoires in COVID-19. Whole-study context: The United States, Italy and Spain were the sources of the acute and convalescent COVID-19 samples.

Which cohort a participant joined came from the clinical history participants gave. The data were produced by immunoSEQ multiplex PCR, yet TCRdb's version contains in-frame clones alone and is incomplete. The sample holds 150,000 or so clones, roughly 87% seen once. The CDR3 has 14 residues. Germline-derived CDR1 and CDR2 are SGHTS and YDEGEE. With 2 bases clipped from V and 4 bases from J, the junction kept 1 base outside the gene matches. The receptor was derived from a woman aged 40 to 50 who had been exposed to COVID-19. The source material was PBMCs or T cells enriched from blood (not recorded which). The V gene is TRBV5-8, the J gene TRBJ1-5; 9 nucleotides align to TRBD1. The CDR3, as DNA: TGTGCCAGCAGCTTAGACAGGGGGAATCAGCCCCAGCATTTT. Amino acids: CASSLDRGNQPQHF.